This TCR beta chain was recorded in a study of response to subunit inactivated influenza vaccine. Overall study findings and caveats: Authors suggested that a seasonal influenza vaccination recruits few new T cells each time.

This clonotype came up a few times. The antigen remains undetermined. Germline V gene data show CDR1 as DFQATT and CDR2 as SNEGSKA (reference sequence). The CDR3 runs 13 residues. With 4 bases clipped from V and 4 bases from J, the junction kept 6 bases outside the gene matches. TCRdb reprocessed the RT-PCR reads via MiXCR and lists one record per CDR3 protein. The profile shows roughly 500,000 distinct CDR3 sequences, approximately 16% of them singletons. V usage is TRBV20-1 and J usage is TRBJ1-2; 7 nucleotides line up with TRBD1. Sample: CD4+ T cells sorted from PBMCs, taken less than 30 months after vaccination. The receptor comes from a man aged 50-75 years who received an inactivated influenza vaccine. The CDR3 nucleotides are TGCAGTGCTAATGACAGGGCGTCCTATGGCTACACCTTC. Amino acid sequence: CSANDRASYGYTF.